One and the same sample provided the 21 T cell receptor beta chains below, sequenced in a study of T cell responses to AZD1222 COVID-19 vaccine (dated by TCRdb to about 2021). Library preparation was by the immunoSEQ multiplex PCR assay. The clones in this table, taken by TCRdb from immuneACCESS, are in-frame only. Not every clone is retained; where verified, under half of the shortfall comes from an unresolved V gene, and the cause of the rest is unknown. Counted in this sample were roughly 260,000 clones; 85% to 95% of them appeared once. The ten largest clones take up 0.5% to 0.65% of the sample. The time point label, read with the paper, signifies: baseline before first vaccination. The source material was peripheral blood, sampled on day 0 of AZD1222 vaccination. The receptors originated from an adult in good health.

The chain combines TRBV1 with TRBJ2-7. TRBV1 is a documented pseudogene. The CDR3 totals 14 residues. Here the CDR3 reads CTSSLRTDPNEQYF. CDR3 DNA sequence: TGCACCAGCAGCCTCCGGACCGATCCTAACGAGCAGTACTTC.

This chain connects TRBV29-1 to TRBJ2-5; possible D gene TRBD2, 5 bases. V was cut by 5 bases and J by 5 bases, with 15 bases left in between. Germline V gives CDR1 SQVTM, CDR2 ANQGSEA. The CDR3 runs to 13 residues. CDR3 in amino acids: CSVILRGLETQYF. The CDR3 coding sequence is TGCAGCGTTATTCTCCGGGGATTGGAGACCCAGTACTTC.

The chain has TRBV19 and TRBJ2-3; D is uncertain. From germline, CDR1 is LNHDA and CDR2 SQIVND (reference sequence). This CDR3 region has 14 residues. V was cut by 4 bases and J by 4 bases, with 12 bases left in between. The CDR3 sequence is CASSKGKRADTQYF. CDR3 DNA sequence: TGTGCCAGTAGTAAAGGGAAAAGGGCAGATACGCAGTATTTT.

The rearrangement links TRBV28 to TRBJ1-5; D is possibly TRBD1 (6 bases). This CDR3 comprises 15 residues. V shed 3 bases and J shed 6 bases, with 15 bases lying between them. CDR1 and CDR2 (germline): MDHEN, SYDVKM. CDR3 DNA: TGTGCCAGCAGTTTCCCCGGGACAAGGAGTCAGCCCCAGCATTTT. Translating it yields CASSFPGTRSQPQHF.

J is TRBJ2-1 and V is TRBV12-5; 10 bases are a match to TRBD2. Germline loops: CDR1 LGHNT, CDR2 FRNRAP. The CDR3 is made up of 16 amino acids. Trimming cost V 1 base and J 2 bases; bases outside gene matches: 2. CDR3 loop: CASGLAGTSAYNEQFF. DNA of the CDR3: TGTGCTAGTGGTTTGGCCGGGACTAGCGCCTACAATGAGCAGTTCTTC.

The chain recombines TRBV29-1 with TRBJ2-5; 8 nucleotides agree with TRBD1. V lost 7 bases to trimming and J lost 7 bases; unmatched junction nucleotides: 17. The CDR3 runs 15 residues. The germline gives CDR1 SQVTM, CDR2 ANQGSEA. The CDR3 DNA is TGCAGCGCCGAGAAGGTCCAGGGGGCCCTAGGGACCCAGTACTTC. Its protein product is CSAEKVQGALGTQYF.

The chain is built from TRBV20-1 and TRBJ1-1; 10 bases agree with TRBD1. The CDR3 is 11 residues long. Germline lookup yields CDR1 DFQATT and CDR2 SNEGSKA (reference sequence). Trimming removed 6 bases from V and 7 bases from J; junction bases left unmatched: 2. In nucleotides, the CDR3 is TGCAGTGCGGGGACAGGGGATGAAGCTTTCTTT. It specifies CSAGTGDEAFF.

The chain joins TRBV9 to TRBJ2-3, with 11 bases that match TRBD2. V was pared by 0 bases and J by 6 bases, with 6 bases of the junction left unmatched. Per germline, CDR1 SGDLS and CDR2 YYNGEE. The CDR3 sequence is 16 residues long. The CDR3 DNA reads as TGTGCCAGCAGCGTAGAGGCTAGCGGGAGGTCGGATACGCAGTATTTT. It codes for CASSVEASGRSDTQYF.

This CDR3 is CASRAGSNEQYF. The CDR3 DNA follows: TGTGCCAGCAGGGCCGGGAGCAACGAGCAGTACTTC. This rearrangement joins TRBV2 to TRBJ2-7, with D tentatively TRBD2 (6 bases). Trimming removed 6 bases from V and 5 bases from J, with 11 bases in between. The CDR3 spans 12 residues. CDR1 and CDR2 from the germline V gene are SNHLY and FYNNEI.

A few counts support this clone. This chain connects TRBV4-2 to TRBJ2-5; 8 nucleotides align to TRBD2. Germline lookup yields CDR1 LGHNA and CDR2 YNFKEQ. CDR3 length equals 14 residues. J lost 1 base, V lost 3 bases, and 1 base had no gene match. CDR3 sequence reads: CASSHSGTQETQYF. DNA for the CDR3: TGTGCCAGCAGCCATAGCGGGACCCAAGAGACCCAGTACTTC.

The gene calls are TRBV7-2 and TRBJ2-1, with a possible D match to TRBD2 (5 bases). The ends were cut back, 4 bases at V and 8 bases at J, with 24 bases in the middle. The CDR3 contains 17 residues. Germline V lookup: CDR1 SGHTA, CDR2 FQGNSA. For the CDR3, the DNA is TGTGCCAGCAGCTCTATCGCAGTTCCACAGTTGGGAGATGAGCAGTTCTTC. Translation: CASSSIAVPQLGDEQFF.

This sequence joins TRBV28 and TRBJ1-1, with a tentative D call TRBD1 (5 bases). The germline V and J ends were trimmed by 7 bases and 5 bases, with 23 bases remaining between them. The CDR3 spans 16 residues. Germline CDR1 MDHEN, CDR2 SYDVKM. The CDR3 region has the DNA TGTGCCAGCATCCCGTCGCAGGGTTCAGGGTTGACTGAAGCTTTCTTT. It codes for CASIPSQGSGLTEAFF.

The rearrangement links TRBV27 to TRBJ2-5; D perhaps matches TRBD2 (7 bases). Trimming cost V 6 bases and J 5 bases, with 19 bases left between them. This CDR3 comprises 15 residues. CDR1 is MNHEY and CDR2 is SMNVEV in the germline V gene (reference sequence). CDR3 in DNA: TGTGCCAGCAGCTTGGGGGCCCTGGGGGGGGAGACCCAGTACTTC. This translates into CASSLGALGGETQYF.

The chain links TRBV10-3 to TRBJ1-2; D not certain. With 8 bases removed from V and 6 bases from J, the gap between germline ends came to 16 bases. Germline-derived CDR1 and CDR2 are ENHRY and SYGVKD. The CDR3 runs to 13 residues. The CDR3 DNA reads as TGTGCCATCGACCCTGGAACAGATCATGGCTACACCTTC. Translated, it gives CAIDPGTDHGYTF.

This rearrangement joins TRBV6-5 to TRBJ1-4; 7 nucleotides agree with TRBD1. Looked up from germline, CDR1 is MNHEY and CDR2 is SVGAGI. This CDR3 comprises 15 residues. V dropped 4 bases and J dropped 3; count of bases not matched to a gene: 5. The CDR3 region has the DNA TGTGCCAGCAGTTCATCAGGGGGGGCTAATGAAAAACTGTTTTTT. Translated, it gives CASSSSGGANEKLFF.

The rearrangement joins TRBV7-2 to TRBJ1-2, with D perhaps TRBD1 (5 bases). Germline CDR1 reads SGHTA; CDR2 reads FQGNSA. Trimming took 5 bases from V and 2 from J, leaving 12 bases between them. CDR3 length equals 14 residues. Written as DNA, the CDR3 is TGTGCCAGCAGCCAGAGGGGAGACAACTATGGCTACACCTTC. Protein sequence: CASSQRGDNYGYTF. The variable domain in full, with the rest retrieved from reference TRBV7-2 and TRBJ1-2, is GAGVSQSPSNKVTEKGKDVELRCDPISGHTALYWYRQSLGQGLEFLIYFQGNSAPDKSGLPSDRFSAERTGGSVSTLTIQRTQQEDSAVYLCASSQRGDNYGYTFGSGTRLTVV.

The V gene is TRBV28, the J gene TRBJ1-1; 7 bases match TRBD1. The CDR3 spans 12 residues. Germline CDR1 and CDR2: MDHEN and SYDVKM. The V segment lost 5 bases and the J segment 8 bases; nucleotides outside the gene matches: 5. CDR3 region: CASSLTGTEAFF. Written as DNA, the CDR3 is TGTGCCAGCAGTCTGACAGGGACCGAAGCTTTCTTT.

The chain combines TRBV21-1 with TRBJ1-1; the table names TRBD1, a call not compared with the DNA. TRBV21-1 is listed as a pseudogene. This CDR3 spans 13 amino acids. The CDR3 DNA is TGTGCCAGCAGCTGGGACAGGGGCGCTGAAGCTTTCTTT. It codes for CASSWDRGAEAFF.

The V call is TRBV6-5, the J call TRBJ2-7; D perhaps matches TRBD1 (5 bases). This CDR3 region has 14 residues. Germline assignment: CDR1 MNHEY and CDR2 SVGAGI. V gave up 7 bases and J gave up 0 bases, with 13 bases separating them. The DNA of the CDR3 is TGTGCCAGCAATGGGGCCCCGACCTCCTACGAGCAGTACTTC. The encoded protein is CASNGAPTSYEQYF.

The chain has TRBV5-4 and TRBJ2-3, with 10 bases identical to TRBD2. With 4 bases clipped from V and 2 bases from J, the junction kept 1 base outside the gene matches. Germline CDR1 reads SGHNT; CDR2 reads YYREEE (reference sequence). CDR3 length: 14 amino acids. Here the CDR3 reads CASSGTSVTDTQYF. The CDR3 region has the DNA TGTGCCAGCAGCGGGACTAGCGTCACAGATACGCAGTATTTT.

J is TRBJ2-3 and V is TRBV18, with D possibly matching TRBD2 (7 bases). CDR1 is KGHSH and CDR2 is LQKENI in the germline V gene. This CDR3 contains 17 residues. V dropped 3 bases and J dropped 0 bases, with 16 bases sitting between them. The CDR3 region is CASSPAGGRASTDTQYF. CDR3 nucleotides: TGTGCCAGCTCACCGGCCGGGGGGCGTGCTAGCACAGATACGCAGTATTTT. The whole variable domain, remainder taken from reference TRBV18 and TRBJ2-3, is NAGVMQNPRHLVRRRGQEARLRCSPMKGHSHVYWYRQLPEEGLKFMVYLQKENIIDESGMPKERFSAEFPKEGPSILRIQQVVRGDSAAYFCASSPAGGRASTDTQYFGPGTRLTVL.